Described below is a single T cell receptor (beta chain) sequence and its context. Its antigen is as yet unknown. Trimming stripped 4 bases from V and 0 bases from J, with 14 bases between. The CDR3 length is 15 residues. Germline V gene data show CDR1 as SGHNT and CDR2 as YYREEE (reference sequence). This entry comes from a study of cytomegalovirus exposure and HLA in healthy donors. Overall study findings and caveats: It was found in a later analysis that first-cohort TCR clusters tended to co-occur in the 130 or so validation repertoires. 150 to 200 TCR beta chains were listed as cytomegalovirus-associated.

Method: immunoSEQ multiplex PCR; TCRdb's copy keeps in-frame clones and lacks some. Of around 250,000 clones in the sample, 90% were seen once. The sequence was obtained from a woman in her twenties or thirties in good health and CMV-seronegative. Sequenced input: PBMCs. This chain links TRBV5-4 with TRBJ2-7; D is possibly TRBD2 (6 bases). CDR3 DNA sequence: TGTGCCAGCAGCGTCGGGACTCTGAGCTCCTACGAGCAGTACTTC. Its translation is CASSVGTLSSYEQYF.